This TCR beta chain is drawn from a study of beta chain features in type 1 diabetes. This clone was detected a few times. No antigen is known for it. Different DNA sequences within this sample yield the same CDR3. As every portion of the isolated RNA was reverse transcribed, the sequencing read expressed TCRB transcripts. Repertoires were generated with immunoSEQ multiplex PCR, while TCRdb's copy carries only in-frame clones and drops some. The table shows more than 150,000 clones, with about 13% occurring only once. Study-wide findings and caveats: Patients showed naive, central memory and Treg TCRB repertoires that appeared more similar than those of healthy donors.

V gave up 0 bases and J gave up 1 base, with 10 bases separating them. Germline values: CDR1 SGHRS, CDR2 YFSETQ. The CDR3 sequence is 15 residues long. This receptor was identified in a woman between 18 and 29 years old in good health. The chain has TRBV5-1 and TRBJ1-1; the D gene is possibly TRBD1 (6 bases). The material sequenced was central memory CD4+ T cells from blood. CDR3 amino acids: CASSLEGGQNTEAFF. In DNA, the CDR3 is TGCGCCAGCAGCTTGGAGGGGGGGCAGAACACTGAAGCTTTCTTT.